The present TCR beta chain was sequenced within a study of T cells in Graves' hyperthyroidism and ophthalmopathy. Amplified regions were TCR beta CDR3 sequences from RNA transcripts. When the TCR CDR3 underwent first-round RT-PCR, the HTBI primer set was used. TCRdb re-analysed the multiplex PCR reads in MiXCR, keeping a single row per CDR3 protein. Among about 740,000 distinct CDR3 sequences listed, approximately 14% were seen once. Germline CDR1 reads KGHSH; CDR2 reads LQKENI. J lost 2 bases, V lost 0 bases, and 6 bases had no gene match. CDR3 length: 17 residues. Only a few counts were recorded for this clonotype.

The chain carries TRBV18 and TRBJ2-3, with 9 bases matching TRBD1. The TCR originated in a young woman with Graves' hyperthyroidism. The sequenced sample was blood. CDR3 sequence reads: CASSPPETGGITDTQYF. The CDR3 DNA is TGTGCCAGCTCACCACCGGAGACAGGGGGAATCACAGATACGCAGTATTTT. Drawing the rest from reference TRBV18 and TRBJ2-3, the complete variable domain is NAGVMQNPRHLVRRRGQEARLRCSPMKGHSHVYWYRQLPEEGLKFMVYLQKENIIDESGMPKERFSAEFPKEGPSILRIQQVVRGDSAAYFCASSPPETGGITDTQYFGPGTRLTVL.